This T cell receptor beta chain was sequenced in a study of blood T cell repertoires in COVID-19. On the study more broadly: Acute and convalescent COVID-19 specimens originated in the United States, Italy and Spain.

In the original workflow: Reference gene primer amplification in the assay estimated nucleated cell counts. Method: immunoSEQ multiplex PCR; TCRdb's copy keeps in-frame clones and lacks some. The V and J calls and the clone size are those of that table, but D and trimming were determined from the DNA. This sample has under 170,000 clones, with around 90% found just once. Germline assignment: CDR1 MRHNA and CDR2 SNTAGT. The V gene end was trimmed by 5 bases and the J gene end by 5 bases; junction bases not matched to a gene: 9. The CDR3 runs 15 residues. The TCR was taken from a woman in her sixties with active or convalescent COVID-19. The sequencing sample was made of peripheral blood. The chain uses TRBV6-4 and TRBJ2-1, with TRBD2 matching 7 bases. DNA for the CDR3: TGTGCCAGCAGTCCCGGACTAGATGGGGACAATGAGCAGTTCTTC. Its protein product is CASSPGLDGDNEQFF.